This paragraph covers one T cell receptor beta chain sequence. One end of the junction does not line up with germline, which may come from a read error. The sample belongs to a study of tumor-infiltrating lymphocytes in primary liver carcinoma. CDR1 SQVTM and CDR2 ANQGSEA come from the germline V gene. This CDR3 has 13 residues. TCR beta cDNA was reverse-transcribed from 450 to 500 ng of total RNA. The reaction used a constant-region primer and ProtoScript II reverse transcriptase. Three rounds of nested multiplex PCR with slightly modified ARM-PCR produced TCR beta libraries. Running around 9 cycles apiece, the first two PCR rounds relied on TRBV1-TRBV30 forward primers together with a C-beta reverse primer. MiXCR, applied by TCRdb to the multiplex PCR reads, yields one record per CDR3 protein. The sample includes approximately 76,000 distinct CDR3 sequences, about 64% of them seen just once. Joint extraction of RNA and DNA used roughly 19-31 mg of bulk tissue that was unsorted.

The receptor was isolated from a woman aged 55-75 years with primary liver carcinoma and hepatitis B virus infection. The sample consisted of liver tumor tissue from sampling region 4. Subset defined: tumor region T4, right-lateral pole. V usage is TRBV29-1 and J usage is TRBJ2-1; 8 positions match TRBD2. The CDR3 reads CSVGGLEHNEQFF. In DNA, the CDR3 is TGCAGCGTTGGGGGACTAGAGCACAATGAGCAATTCTTC.